This T cell receptor (beta chain) was obtained from a study of T cell responses to AZD1222 COVID-19 vaccine. The table came from immunoSEQ multiplex PCR; TCRdb's copy has only in-frame clones and leaves some out. The sample consists of around 87,000 clones, just over 85% of them appearing once. This clone was seen only once. The antigen is unknown. Study observations and caveats: The reported proportion of spike-specific TCRs targeting unmutated variant regions was nearly half. Baseline serostatus was positive in only a handful of AZD1222 recipients. Two doses of AZD1222 preceded a rise in Spike-specific TCR breadth and depth. White British donors predominated, females outnumbered males, and clonal diversity was possibly underestimated.

The CDR3 has 12 amino acids. Germline assignment: CDR1 SGHTA and CDR2 FQGNSA. Trimming shortened V by 10 bases and J by 3 bases, and 11 bases separated the two germline ends. Here the sequenced sample was peripheral blood, taken on day 0 of AZD1222 vaccination. The chain has TRBV7-2 and TRBJ2-3, with D perhaps TRBD1 (5 bases). The clonotype originates from an adult in good health. The CDR3 region is CATRSGTDTQYF. The CDR3 DNA reads as TGTGCCACCCGCTCAGGGACAGATACGCAGTATTTT. The entire variable domain, with the rest obtained from reference TRBV7-2 and TRBJ2-3, is as follows: GAGVSQSPSNKVTEKGKDVELRCDPISGHTALYWYRQSLGQGLEFLIYFQGNSAPDKSGLPSDRFSAERTGGSVSTLTIQRTQQEDSAVYLCATRSGTDTQYFGPGTRLTVL.